This record covers a single T cell receptor (beta chain). This clone was picked up one time. Its target antigen remains unknown. No base quality values were provided; no much bigger clone lies one nucleotide off. This sample stems from a study of blood T cell repertoires in COVID-19 (dated by TCRdb to 2020 to 2021). In terms of the full investigation: The collaborator samples originated in the United States, Italy and Spain and spanned the acute and convalescent phases of COVID-19. HLA class I and class II types, where available, came from metadata supplied by the sample provider rather than from assay-based typing. The material from the prospective study consisted of cDNA or gDNA derived from T cells, B-cell-depleted T cells, or PBMCs. The repertoires were released in a freely available public database intended as a resource for research on the immune response to SARS-CoV-2. The samples were drawn from two sources: the first 160 participants of the ongoing ImmuneRACE study, and 1,200 or so subjects contributed by 6 global collaborators. Deeply sampled blood TCRbeta repertoires from subjects exposed to, actively infected with, or recovered from COVID-19 were included in the dataset. A de-identified subject ID, COVID-19 status, age in years and sex were almost always included in the sample metadata.

The collaborating institutions used their own protocols to collect whole blood in K2EDTA tubes. For TCRbeta analysis, collaborator samples were shipped as frozen whole blood, as isolated PBMCs, or as DNA extracted from either sample type. Here is what the overall study found, with its caveats: The quantity of clinical and demographic metadata differed by source and by participant and was supplied without curation.

The immunoSEQ Assay, a bias-controlled multiplex PCR, was used to amplify TCRbeta CDR3 regions from genomic DNA. As for how the authors treated the data: The number of nucleated cells in each sample was estimated from the amplification of reference gene primers within the assay. To quantify the absolute abundance of each unique TCRbeta CDR3 rearrangement, sequence reads were collapsed and filtered. Productive Simpson clonality was computed per sample as the square root of Simpson's diversity index over productive rearrangements. What TCRdb holds here is the immuneACCESS table cut down to in-frame rearrangements. Part of the clones is not present; checked against another copy, under half of the missing clones reflect an unresolved V gene, and the others are unexplained. The V and J calls and the clone size are those of that table, but D and trimming were determined from the DNA. Here the sample has about 140,000 clones; 80% to 90% occur a single time. Around 2.9% of the sample lies in the top ten.

CDR3 length: 12 amino acids, cysteine to phenylalanine. The sequence is cut down to CDR3 DNA, 36 bases in frame from base 1. The CDR1 and CDR2 encoded by the germline V gene are LGHNA and YNFKEQ. V lost 0 bases and J lost 9 bases; the stretch between them is 6 bases long. The receptor was isolated from a woman aged 55-70 years with active COVID-19. Sequencing was performed on peripheral blood. The chain uses TRBV4-2 and TRBJ2-1; the D gene cannot be resolved reliably. CDR3 protein: CASSQDRGEQFF. The DNA sequence follows: TGTGCCAGCAGCCAAGATAGAGGTGAGCAGTTCTTC.